These 10 T cell receptor beta chains originate from one sample sequenced in a study of CD8+CD57+ T cells in acquired aplastic anemia. Patients sequenced had flow cytometry evidence of CD8+CD57+ cell expansion. The template for TCR beta VDJ and CDR3 sequence profiling was genomic DNA. TCRdb processed the reads anew with MiXCR; each CDR3 protein has one entry. The table has under 200,000 distinct CDR3 sequences, 40% to 50% seen once. Sample: sorted CD4+, CD8+, or CD8+CD57+ T cells (not recorded which) from PBMCs. These receptors were taken from a human donor with aplastic anemia.

The V call is TRBV19, the J call TRBJ1-5; perhaps TRBD1 as D (5 bases). This CDR3 is 15 amino acids long. From germline, CDR1 is LNHDA and CDR2 SQIVND (reference sequence). Trimming removed 8 bases from V and 2 bases from J, with 16 bases in between. The CDR3 loop reads CASAPGGVGNQPQHF. The CDR3 DNA follows: TGTGCCAGTGCCCCGGGGGGTGTCGGCAATCAGCCCCAGCATTTT.

This clonotype turned up a few times. The V and J genes are TRBV2 and TRBJ1-1, with 8 bases identical to TRBD1. The V and J ends lost 8 bases and 4 bases, in that order; junction bases with no gene match: 3. The CDR3 consists of 12 residues. CDR1 and CDR2 from the germline V gene are SNHLY and FYNNEI. The CDR3 region has the DNA TGTGCCAGCTACACAGGGGGCACTGAAGCTTTCTTT. Its translation is CASYTGGTEAFF.

This rearrangement joins TRBV7-2 to TRBJ2-6; D unresolved. The CDR3 is made up of 14 amino acids. The V and J ends lost 5 bases and 0 bases respectively, with 5 bases between them. The germline V gene has CDR1 SGHTA and CDR2 FQGNSA. The CDR3 region has the DNA TGTGCCAGCAGCCCCTCCTCTGGGGCCAACGTCCTGACTTTC. It codes for CASSPSSGANVLTF.

There are many counts of this clonotype. The chain is built from TRBV24-1 and TRBJ2-5, with D possibly being TRBD1 (5 bases). The CDR3 is made up of 13 amino acids. The germline gives CDR1 KGHDR, CDR2 SFDVKD. The V and J ends lost 10 bases and 4 bases respectively, with 15 bases between them. CDR3 residues: CATQGVGVETQYF. The CDR3 nucleotides read TGTGCCACGCAAGGGGTAGGTGTAGAGACCCAGTACTTC.

The chain is built from TRBV25-1 and TRBJ1-2, with D tentatively TRBD1 (5 bases). The CDR3 has 16 amino acids. The V end lost 0 bases, the J end lost 6 bases, and 17 bases lay between the germline ends. The germline V gene encodes CDR1 MGHDK and CDR2 SYGVNS. In DNA, the CDR3 is TGTGCCAGCAGTGAATATCCCCCGGGGCAGATCCATGGCTACACCTTC. It translates to CASSEYPPGQIHGYTF.

This clonotype was recorded only once. The chain recombines TRBV19 with TRBJ1-5, with D perhaps matching TRBD1 (5 bases). Trimming shortened V by 8 bases and J by 0 bases, and 11 bases separated the two germline ends. CDR1 is LNHDA and CDR2 is SQIVND in the germline V gene (reference sequence). This CDR3 spans 14 amino acids. The CDR3 reads CASSRGGSNQPQHF. The CDR3 DNA is TGTGCCAGTTCTAGGGGTGGTAGCAATCAGCCCCAGCATTTT.

The CDR3 DNA sequence: TGCAGTGCTCAAGGACTAGCGGGAGTGGATGAGCAGTTCTTC. This encodes CSAQGLAGVDEQFF. The chain joins TRBV20-1 to TRBJ2-1; TRBD2 agrees at 13 bases. The CDR3 extends over 14 amino acids. Trimming at V came to 5 bases and at J to 8 bases, leaving 6 bases not matched to a gene. Germline CDR1 is DFQATT and CDR2 is SNEGSKA (reference sequence).

This clonotype has ten or more counts. The V call is TRBV2, the J call TRBJ2-7; 9 nucleotides line up with TRBD1. Trimming removed 9 bases from V and 3 bases from J; junction bases left unmatched: 18. The CDR3 sequence is 17 residues long. Germline CDR1 is SNHLY and CDR2 is FYNNEI. The CDR3 DNA sequence: TGTGCCAGTGTGAAACAGGGGGCCAGAAGGGGGGGCTACGAGCAGTACTTC. It codes for CASVKQGARRGGYEQYF.

This sequence joins TRBV15 and TRBJ2-7; 7 nucleotides align to TRBD2. Germline-derived CDR1 and CDR2 are LNHNV and YYDKDF (reference sequence). V shed 4 bases, J shed 5 bases, and the junction held 11 bases outside the gene matches. The CDR3 spans 15 residues. The CDR3 nucleotides are TGTGCCACCAGCATTGGGAGGGACCGAACCCACGAGCAGTACTTC. It translates to CATSIGRDRTHEQYF.

This clonotype was detected a few times. Here the CDR3 reads CATGRTRNQPQHF. CDR3 coding DNA: TGTGCCACGGGACGGACACGCAATCAGCCCCAGCATTTT. V and J are TRBV27 and TRBJ1-5; D perhaps matches TRBD1 (5 bases). The germline V gene encodes CDR1 MNHEY and CDR2 SMNVEV (reference sequence). Trimming took off 10 bases at V and 2 bases at J, with 12 bases between the two ends. This CDR3 comprises 13 residues.